This T cell receptor (beta chain) was sequenced for a study of blood T cell repertoires in COVID-19. Germline lookup yields CDR1 MNHEY and CDR2 SVGEGT. The CDR3 runs to 18 residues. Trimming took 3 bases from V and 9 from J; bases not matched to a gene: 20. TCRdb keeps only in-frame clones here, not all; method: immunoSEQ multiplex PCR. The sample shows 140,000 or so clones, 79% of them seen only once. This receptor was identified in a woman in her 70s with COVID-19, enrolled during active disease. The sequencing sample was made of peripheral blood. V usage is TRBV6-2 or TRBV6-3 and J usage is TRBJ1-5; 7 nucleotides agree with TRBD1. The CDR3 spells CASSYRSRTGEGLRPQHF. The CDR3 DNA reads TGTGCCAGCAGTTATCGGTCTCGAACAGGGGAAGGGCTGAGGCCCCAGCATTTT.